The present entry profiles one TCR beta chain with its context. What it recognizes is unknown. This entry is derived from a study of CXCR3-negative and CXCR3-positive naive CD8 T cells. Through 5' RACE with UMI labels, the TRB cDNA libraries were prepared. TCRdb reprocessed the 5' RACE reads, with one entry per CDR3 protein and no DNA. The table for this sample gives roughly 130,000 distinct CDR3 sequences. CDR1 SGHRS and CDR2 YFSETQ come from the germline V gene. CDR3 length: 18 amino acids. The study's findings and limits: CXCR3 expression partially decreased after cryopreservation; most assays used fresh PBMCs. Higher TRB CDR3 hydrophobicity marked CXCR3-positive naive cells relative to CXCR3-negative naive cells. For memory CD8+ cells diversity was much lower, but both naive subsets had comparably high diversity. Similar TRBV-TRBJ usage characterized naive CXCR3-negative and CXCR3-positive cells; memory cells differed.

CD45RO-CCR7+CD27+CD95- was the phenotype of naive CD8+ T cells. This sequence was found in a human donor in good health. Some clones in this sample may be carry-over from other donors' samples. Material for sequencing was naive CXCR3+ CD8+ T cells from blood. Documented subset: CD45RO-CCR7+CD27+CD95- naive CD8+ T cells expressing CXCR3 (TNR3+). The chain carries TRBV5-1 and TRBJ2-1; TCRdb outputs TRBD1, but without DNA this stays unchecked. The CDR3: CASSQNPGQGMVDNEQFF.